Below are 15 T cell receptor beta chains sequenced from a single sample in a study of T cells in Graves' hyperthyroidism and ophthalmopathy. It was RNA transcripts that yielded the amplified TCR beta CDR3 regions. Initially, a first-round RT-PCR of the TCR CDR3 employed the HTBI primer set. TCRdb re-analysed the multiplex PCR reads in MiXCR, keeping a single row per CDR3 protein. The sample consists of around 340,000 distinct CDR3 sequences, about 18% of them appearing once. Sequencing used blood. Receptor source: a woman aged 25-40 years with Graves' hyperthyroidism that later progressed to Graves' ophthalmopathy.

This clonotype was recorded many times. In nucleotides, the CDR3 is TGTGCCAGCACCACAGGGGGCACCCCCCCCAATGAGCAGTTCTTC. Encoded protein: CASTTGGTPPNEQFF. The rearrangement joins TRBV12-3 or TRBV12-4 to TRBJ2-1, with TRBD1 matching over 9 bases. The CDR3 contains 15 residues. Germline trimming cut 7 bases from V and 6 bases from J; bases unmatched to any gene: 10.

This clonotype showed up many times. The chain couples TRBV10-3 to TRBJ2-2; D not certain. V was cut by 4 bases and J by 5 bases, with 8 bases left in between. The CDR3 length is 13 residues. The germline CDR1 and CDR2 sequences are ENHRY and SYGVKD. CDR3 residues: CAISGTDTGELFF. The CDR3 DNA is TGTGCCATCAGTGGGACCGATACCGGGGAGCTGTTTTTT.

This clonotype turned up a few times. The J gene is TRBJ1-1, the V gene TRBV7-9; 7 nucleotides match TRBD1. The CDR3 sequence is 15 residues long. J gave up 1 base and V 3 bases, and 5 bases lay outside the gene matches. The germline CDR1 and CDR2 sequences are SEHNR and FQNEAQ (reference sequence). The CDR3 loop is CASSLDQGGNTEAFF. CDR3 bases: TGTGCCAGCAGCTTGGACCAGGGGGGGAACACTGAAGCTTTCTTT. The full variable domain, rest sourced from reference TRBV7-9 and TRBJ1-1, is DTGVSQNPRHKITKRGQNVTFRCDPISEHNRLYWYRQTLGQGPEFLTYFQNEAQLEKSRLLSDRFSAERPKGSFSTLEIQRTEQGDSAMYLCASSLDQGGNTEAFFGQGTRLTVV.

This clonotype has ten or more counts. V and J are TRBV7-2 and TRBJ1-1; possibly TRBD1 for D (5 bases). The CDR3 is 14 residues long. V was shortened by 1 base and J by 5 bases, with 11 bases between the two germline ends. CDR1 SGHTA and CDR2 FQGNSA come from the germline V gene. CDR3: CASSLGGEWTEAFF. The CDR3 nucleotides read TGTGCCAGCAGCTTAGGGGGGGAATGGACTGAAGCTTTCTTT.

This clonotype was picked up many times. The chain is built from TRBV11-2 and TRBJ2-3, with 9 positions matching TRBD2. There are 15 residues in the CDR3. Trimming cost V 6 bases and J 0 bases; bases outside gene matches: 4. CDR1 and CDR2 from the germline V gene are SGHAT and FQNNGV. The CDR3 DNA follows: TGTGCCAGCAGTTCCGGGACTAGCAGCACAGATACGCAGTATTTT. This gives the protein CASSSGTSSTDTQYF. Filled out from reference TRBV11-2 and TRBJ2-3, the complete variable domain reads EAGVAQSPRYKIIEKRQSVAFWCNPISGHATLYWYQQILGQGPKLLIQFQNNGVVDDSQLPKDRFSAERLKGVDSTLKIQPAKLEDSAVYLCASSSGTSSTDTQYFGPGTRLTVL.

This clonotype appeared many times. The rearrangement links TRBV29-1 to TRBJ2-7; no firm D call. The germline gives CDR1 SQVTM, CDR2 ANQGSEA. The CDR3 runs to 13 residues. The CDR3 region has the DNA TGCAGTGGGATTACTCGAGAGAACTACGAGCAGTACTTC. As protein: CSGITRENYEQYF.

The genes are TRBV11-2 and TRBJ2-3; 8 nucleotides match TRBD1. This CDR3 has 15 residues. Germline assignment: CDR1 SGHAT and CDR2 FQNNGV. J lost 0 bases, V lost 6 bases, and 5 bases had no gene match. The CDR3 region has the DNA TGTGCCAGCAGTATGGACAGGGTCAGCACAGATACGCAGTATTTT. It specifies CASSMDRVSTDTQYF.

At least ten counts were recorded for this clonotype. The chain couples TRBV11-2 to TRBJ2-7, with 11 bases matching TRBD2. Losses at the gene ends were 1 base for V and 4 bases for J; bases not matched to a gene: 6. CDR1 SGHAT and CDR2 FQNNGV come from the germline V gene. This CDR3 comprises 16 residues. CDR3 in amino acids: CASSLGTSGRWYEQYF. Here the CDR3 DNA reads TGTGCCAGCAGCTTAGGCACTAGCGGGAGATGGTACGAGCAGTACTTC.

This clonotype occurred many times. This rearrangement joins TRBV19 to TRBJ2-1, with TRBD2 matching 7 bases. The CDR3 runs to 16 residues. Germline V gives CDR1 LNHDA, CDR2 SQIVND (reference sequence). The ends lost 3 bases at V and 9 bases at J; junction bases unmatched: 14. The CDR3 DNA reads TGTGCCAGTAGTATCGCCAGGGCTAGCGGCATAGGTGAGCAGTTCTTC. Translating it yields CASSIARASGIGEQFF. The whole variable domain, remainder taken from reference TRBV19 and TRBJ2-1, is DGGITQSPKYLFRKEGQNVTLSCEQNLNHDAMYWYRQDPGQGLRLIYYSQIVNDFQKGDIAEGYSVSREKKESFPLTVTSAQKNPTAFYLCASSIARASGIGEQFFGPGTRLTVL.

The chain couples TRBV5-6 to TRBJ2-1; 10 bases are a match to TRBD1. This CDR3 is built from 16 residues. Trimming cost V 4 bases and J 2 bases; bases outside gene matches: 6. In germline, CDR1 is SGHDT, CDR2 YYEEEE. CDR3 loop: CASSEVTGGPYNEQFF. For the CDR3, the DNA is TGTGCCAGCAGCGAGGTGACAGGGGGCCCCTACAATGAGCAGTTCTTC.

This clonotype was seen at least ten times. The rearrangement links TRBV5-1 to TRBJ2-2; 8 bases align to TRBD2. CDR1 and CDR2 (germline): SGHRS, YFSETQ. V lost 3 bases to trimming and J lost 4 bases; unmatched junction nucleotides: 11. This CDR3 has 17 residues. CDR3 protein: CASSWPAGGASTGELFF. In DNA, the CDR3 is TGCGCCAGCAGCTGGCCCGCCGGGGGGGCCAGCACCGGGGAGCTGTTTTTT.

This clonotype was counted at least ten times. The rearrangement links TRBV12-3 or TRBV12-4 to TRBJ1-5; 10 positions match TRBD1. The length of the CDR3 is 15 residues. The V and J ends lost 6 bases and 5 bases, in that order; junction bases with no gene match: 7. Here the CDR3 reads CASRSGTGDYQPQHF. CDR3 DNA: TGTGCCAGCAGATCCGGGACAGGGGATTATCAGCCCCAGCATTTT.

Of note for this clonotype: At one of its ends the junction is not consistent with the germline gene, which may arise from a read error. Written as DNA, the CDR3 is TGCAGTGCTATAGTCGACAGGGGAACCAACAATCAGCAGTTCTTC. This translates into CSAIVDRGTNNQQFF. The chain uses TRBV20-1 and TRBJ2-1; 8 bases map to TRBD1. The CDR3 has 15 amino acids. Per germline, CDR1 DFQATT and CDR2 SNEGSKA (reference sequence).

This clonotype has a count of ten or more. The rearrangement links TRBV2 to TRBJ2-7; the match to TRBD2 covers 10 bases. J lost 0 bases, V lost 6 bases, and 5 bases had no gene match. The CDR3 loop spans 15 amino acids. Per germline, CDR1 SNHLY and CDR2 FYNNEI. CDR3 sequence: CASSETSGLSYEQYF. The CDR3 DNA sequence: TGTGCCAGCAGCGAGACTAGCGGGCTCTCCTACGAGCAGTACTTC.

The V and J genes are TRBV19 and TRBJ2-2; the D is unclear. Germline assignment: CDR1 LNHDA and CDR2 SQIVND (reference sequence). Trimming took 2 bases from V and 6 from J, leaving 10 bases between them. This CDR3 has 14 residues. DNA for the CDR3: TGTGCCAGTAGTATAAGACCCGCCTCCGGGGAGCTGTTTTTT. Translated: CASSIRPASGELFF. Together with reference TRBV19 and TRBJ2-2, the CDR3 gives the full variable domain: DGGITQSPKYLFRKEGQNVTLSCEQNLNHDAMYWYRQDPGQGLRLIYYSQIVNDFQKGDIAEGYSVSREKKESFPLTVTSAQKNPTAFYLCASSIRPASGELFFGEGSRLTVL.